The clone carrying this T cell receptor beta chain was counted between two and nine times. Trimming cost V 2 bases and J 7 bases; bases outside gene matches: 2. The CDR3 has 13 amino acids. Germline values: CDR1 WSHSY, CDR2 SAAADI. This sample is drawn from a study of blood T cell repertoires in COVID-19. As for the study in general: Specimens from acute and convalescent COVID-19 originated in the United States, Italy and Spain.

Study processing details: Amplified reference gene primers provided the basis for estimating nucleated cell counts. Clones were read by immunoSEQ multiplex PCR, and TCRdb kept only the in-frame ones, dropping some. The V and J calls and the clone size are those of that table, but D and trimming were determined from the DNA. The profile covers 65,000 to 80,000 clones, with approximately 78% appearing a single time and approximately 30% taken by the ten largest. Sample: peripheral blood. The clonotype was recovered from a human donor in a cohort sampled during active COVID-19. The rearrangement uses TRBV10-2 and TRBJ2-4, with TRBD1 identical over 7 bases. The CDR3 DNA is TGCGCCAGCAGTGAGACGACAGGGAACATTCAGTACTTC. It codes for CASSETTGNIQYF.